The T cell receptor (beta chain) described here comes from a study of T cell responses to AZD1222 COVID-19 vaccine. Across the study: Some second doses came at about 4 weeks and others at about 12 weeks; these were pooled.

Clones were sequenced by immunoSEQ multiplex PCR, and TCRdb holds only the in-frame ones, with some missing. Of about 140,000 clones listed, more than 85% are singletons. The CDR3 covers 14 residues. CDR1 is SEHNR, CDR2 FQNEAQ, per germline (reference sequence). Trimming removed 5 bases from V and 4 bases from J; junction bases left unmatched: 7. A word on this clone: What it binds is not known.

Broader study findings: Repertoire collection took place solely once the T cell response had peaked. In the spike-specific TCR repertoire, nearly half reportedly target unmutated variant regions. Baseline serology detected seropositivity in only a handful of AZD1222 recipients.

The genes are TRBV7-9 and TRBJ1-2; 7 bases agree with TRBD1. The sample here was peripheral blood, taken on day 0 of AZD1222 vaccination. The TCR comes from an adult in good health. CDR3 sequence reads: CASSHPGTVYGYTF. The CDR3 nucleotides read TGTGCCAGCAGCCACCCAGGGACAGTCTATGGCTACACCTTC.